The subject of this entry is one T cell receptor beta chain. These data come from a study of blood T cell repertoires in COVID-19. For the study at large: T cells, B-cell-depleted T cells, or PBMCs supplied cDNA or gDNA.

Germline V gene lookup returns CDR1 SGHRS and CDR2 YFSETQ. The CDR3 has 15 amino acids. V trimming: 7 bases; J trimming: 6 bases; junction bases outside the gene matches: 12. Libraries were prepared by immunoSEQ multiplex PCR; TCRdb keeps only in-frame clonotypes and omits some of them. The profile covers about 150,000 clones, with around four fifths appearing a single time and approximately 8% taken by the ten largest. The V gene is TRBV5-1, the J gene TRBJ2-1, with 8 bases matching TRBD2. The source is a woman aged 45 to 65 who had recovered from COVID-19. The specimen sequenced was PBMCs or T cells enriched from blood (not recorded which). Here the CDR3 DNA reads TGCGCCAGCGCCCCAAATGTACGGGAGGGCAATGAGCAGTTCTTC. Its protein is CASAPNVREGNEQFF.